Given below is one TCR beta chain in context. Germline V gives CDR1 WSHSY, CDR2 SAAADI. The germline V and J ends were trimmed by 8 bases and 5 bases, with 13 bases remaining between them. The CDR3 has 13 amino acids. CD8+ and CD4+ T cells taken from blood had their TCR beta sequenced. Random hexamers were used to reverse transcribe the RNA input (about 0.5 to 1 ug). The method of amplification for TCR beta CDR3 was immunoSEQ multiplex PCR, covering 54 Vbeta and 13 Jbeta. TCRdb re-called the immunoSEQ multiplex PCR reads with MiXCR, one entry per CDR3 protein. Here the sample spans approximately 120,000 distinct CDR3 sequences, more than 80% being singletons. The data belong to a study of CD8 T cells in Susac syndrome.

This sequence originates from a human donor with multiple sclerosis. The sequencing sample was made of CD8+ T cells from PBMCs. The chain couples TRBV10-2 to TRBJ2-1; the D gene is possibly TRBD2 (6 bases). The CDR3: CASSDGSHNEQFF. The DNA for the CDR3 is TGCGCCAGCTCCGACGGGAGTCACAATGAGCAGTTCTTC.